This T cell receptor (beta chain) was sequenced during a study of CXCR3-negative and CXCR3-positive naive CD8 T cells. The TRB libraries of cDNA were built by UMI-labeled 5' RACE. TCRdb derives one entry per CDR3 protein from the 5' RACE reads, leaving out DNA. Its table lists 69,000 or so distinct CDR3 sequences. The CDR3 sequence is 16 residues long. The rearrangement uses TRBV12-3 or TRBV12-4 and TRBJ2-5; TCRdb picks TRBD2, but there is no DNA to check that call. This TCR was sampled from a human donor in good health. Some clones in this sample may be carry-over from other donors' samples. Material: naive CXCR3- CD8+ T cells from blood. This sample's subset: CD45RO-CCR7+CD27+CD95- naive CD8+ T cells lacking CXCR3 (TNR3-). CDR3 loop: CASSLWAGTDYYEQYF.